This T cell receptor beta chain was documented in a study of blood T cell repertoires in COVID-19. Overall study: The origin of the acute and convalescent COVID-19 samples was the United States, Italy and Spain. Sources were T cells, B-cell-depleted T cells, or PBMCs; the material itself was cDNA or gDNA.

The authors' processing: Reference gene primer amplification yielded estimated nucleated cell counts. TCRdb's table, derived via immunoSEQ multiplex PCR, lists solely in-frame clones and lacks some. V, J and clone size derive from that table, while D and trimming were established from the DNA sequence. The sample has approximately 61,000 clones; 70% to 85% are singletons. The CDR3 is 13 residues long. The V gene's germline CDR1 is MNHEY and CDR2 SVGAGI. Trimming pared 11 bases from V and 7 bases from J, leaving 20 bases between. This clone was counted only a few times. This sequence was found in a woman in her seventies with acute or convalescent COVID-19. The V and J genes are TRBV6-5 and TRBJ1-2, with D unclear. Material for sequencing was peripheral blood. In DNA, the CDR3 is TGTGCCGAGCGGCAGTCAACGGAGGCTGGCTACACCTTC. As protein: CAERQSTEAGYTF.